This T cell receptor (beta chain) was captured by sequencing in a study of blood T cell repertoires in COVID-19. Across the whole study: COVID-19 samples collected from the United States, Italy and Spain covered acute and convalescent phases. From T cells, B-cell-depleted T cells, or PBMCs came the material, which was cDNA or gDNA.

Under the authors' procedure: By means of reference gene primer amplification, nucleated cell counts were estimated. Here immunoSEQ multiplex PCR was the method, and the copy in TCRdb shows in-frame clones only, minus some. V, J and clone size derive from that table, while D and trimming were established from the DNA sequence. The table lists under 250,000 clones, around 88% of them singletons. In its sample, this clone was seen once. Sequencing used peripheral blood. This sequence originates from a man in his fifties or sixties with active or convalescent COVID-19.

CDR3 loop: CASSRAGQLNTEAFF. CDR3 in DNA: TGTGCCAGCAGCCGAGCGGGACAATTGAACACTGAAGCTTTCTTT. The J gene is TRBJ1-1, the V gene TRBV5-6; D perhaps matches TRBD1 (6 bases). Germline V gene sequence: CDR1 SGHDT, CDR2 YYEEEE. The CDR3 length is 15 residues. Deletions cut 4 bases from V and 0 bases from J, with 13 bases between.